Listed below are T cell receptor beta chains from one sample, sequenced in a study of blood T cells in healthy people across ages. TCRdb processed the 5' RACE reads anew with MiXCR; each CDR3 protein has one entry. The table lists approximately 730,000 distinct CDR3 sequences, roughly 50% of them singletons. Sequencing input: blood. The receptors here all came from an elderly man in good health. Each CDR3 is given with its conserved first and last residue. Fields, in order: CDR3 length, J gene, V gene, CDR3 protein.

cdr3_length: 13; j_call: TRBJ1-5; v_call: TRBV29-1; cdr3_aa: CSARQGEGQPQHF
cdr3_length: 13; j_call: TRBJ2-5; v_call: TRBV2; cdr3_aa: CAGRAGQLETQYF
cdr3_length: 15; j_call: TRBJ2-3; v_call: TRBV7-2; cdr3_aa: CASSLGRTSTDTQFF
cdr3_length: 15; j_call: TRBJ2-3; v_call: TRBV5-1; cdr3_aa: CASSRQGPSTDTQYF
cdr3_length: 12; j_call: TRBJ2-1; v_call: TRBV2; cdr3_aa: CASSTGYNEQFF
cdr3_length: 13; j_call: TRBJ2-3; v_call: TRBV12-3/TRBV12-4; cdr3_aa: CASSAARDRYAYF
cdr3_length: 14; j_call: TRBJ1-5; v_call: TRBV2; cdr3_aa: CASSADSSNQPQHF
cdr3_length: 20; j_call: TRBJ2-3; v_call: TRBV6-2/TRBV6-3; cdr3_aa: CASSYPSRTSGRAGHRYAYF
cdr3_length: 15; j_call: TRBJ2-7; v_call: TRBV27; cdr3_aa: CASSRGQGATYEQYF
cdr3_length: 16; j_call: TRBJ2-4; v_call: TRBV6-5; cdr3_aa: CASSSSHTLAKNIQYF
cdr3_length: 13; j_call: TRBJ2-7; v_call: TRBV27; cdr3_aa: CASSRTSDYEQYF
cdr3_length: 14; j_call: TRBJ1-2; v_call: TRBV29-1; cdr3_aa: CGVEETGANYGYTF
cdr3_length: 13; j_call: TRBJ2-5; v_call: TRBV27; cdr3_aa: CASSVTAAETQYF
cdr3_length: 12; j_call: TRBJ1-1; v_call: TRBV10-3; cdr3_aa: CAISPGTVEAFF
cdr3_length: 16; j_call: TRBJ2-1; v_call: TRBV7-8; cdr3_aa: CASSLGVAGANNEQFF
cdr3_length: 15; j_call: TRBJ1-2; v_call: TRBV11-2; cdr3_aa: CASSSGASGLMGYTF
cdr3_length: 15; j_call: TRBJ2-7; v_call: TRBV5-1; cdr3_aa: CASSLVRGPTYEQYF
cdr3_length: 12; j_call: TRBJ2-5; v_call: TRBV20-1; cdr3_aa: CSARQGLETQYF
cdr3_length: 15; j_call: TRBJ1-1; v_call: TRBV20-1; cdr3_aa: CSATGVRGGNTEAFF
cdr3_length: 13; j_call: TRBJ2-1; v_call: TRBV11-2; cdr3_aa: CASSLILAGEQFF
cdr3_length: 15; j_call: TRBJ2-6; v_call: TRBV28; cdr3_aa: CASNAGLAGANVLTF
cdr3_length: 14; j_call: TRBJ2-7; v_call: TRBV24-1; cdr3_aa: CATSAPGPTYEQYF
cdr3_length: 12; j_call: TRBJ2-7; v_call: TRBV5-1; cdr3_aa: CASSWTGPEQYF
cdr3_length: 15; j_call: TRBJ2-7; v_call: TRBV7-2; cdr3_aa: CASSFEGARSYEQYF
cdr3_length: 14; j_call: TRBJ1-2; v_call: TRBV5-4; cdr3_aa: CTSSGDISNYGYTF
cdr3_length: 15; j_call: TRBJ2-5; v_call: TRBV5-1; cdr3_aa: CASSFLAGNQETQYF
cdr3_length: 13; j_call: TRBJ2-1; v_call: TRBV27; cdr3_aa: CASSPRGDNEQFF
cdr3_length: 14; j_call: TRBJ2-7; v_call: TRBV7-2; cdr3_aa: CAGSLGRRSYEQYF
cdr3_length: 15; j_call: TRBJ1-1; v_call: TRBV5-1; cdr3_aa: CASSLGSGGMTEAFF
cdr3_length: 15; j_call: NA; v_call: TRBV3-1; cdr3_aa: CASSQDLWGLETQYF
cdr3_length: 15; j_call: TRBJ2-5; v_call: TRBV7-3; cdr3_aa: CASSPSGRTQEAQYF
cdr3_length: 13; j_call: TRBJ2-5; v_call: TRBV20-1; cdr3_aa: CSASLIVSNEQYF
cdr3_length: 13; j_call: TRBJ2-5; v_call: TRBV20-1; cdr3_aa: CSAPPGQGGTQYF
cdr3_length: 15; j_call: TRBJ2-5; v_call: TRBV9; cdr3_aa: CASSARDGNQETQYF
cdr3_length: 14; j_call: TRBJ2-7; v_call: TRBV20-1; cdr3_aa: CSARDRDYLYEQYF
cdr3_length: 15; j_call: TRBJ1-5; v_call: TRBV6-1; cdr3_aa: CASSEIGRQDGPQHF
cdr3_length: 15; j_call: TRBJ2-5; v_call: TRBV5-1; cdr3_aa: CASSIGQGRRETQYF